The 11 T cell receptor beta chains presented below share a single source sample, sequenced in a study of blood T cell repertoires in COVID-19. Clones were read by immunoSEQ multiplex PCR, and TCRdb kept only the in-frame ones, dropping some. Here the sample spans under 200,000 clones, over 75% being singletons. The sequenced material came from peripheral blood. These receptor sequences come from a man in his sixties who had recovered from COVID-19.

This chain links TRBV29-1 with TRBJ2-5; 9 bases fit TRBD1. Germline CDR1 is SQVTM and CDR2 is ANQGSEA. Trimming took 7 bases from V and 2 from J; bases not matched to a gene: 5. This CDR3 contains 13 residues. CDR3: CSALGQGQETQYF. The CDR3 nucleotides read TGCAGCGCCCTGGGACAGGGACAAGAGACCCAGTACTTC.

The rearrangement joins TRBV2 to TRBJ2-3; the match to TRBD2 covers 11 bases. Germline V gene data show CDR1 as SNHLY and CDR2 as FYNNEI. The J segment lost 5 bases and the V segment lost 8 bases, leaving 18 bases of the junction unmatched. CDR3 length: 18 amino acids. The DNA for the CDR3 is TGTGCCAGCCGTCTGGGACTAGCGGTTCTTAAAGGGGGAGATACGCAGTATTTT. The encoded protein is CASRLGLAVLKGGDTQYF.

The V gene is TRBV7-2, the J gene TRBJ2-1; D call uncertain. CDR3 length: 13 residues. The germline gives CDR1 SGHTA, CDR2 FQGNSA. V was pared by 1 base and J by 3 bases, with 4 bases between. The CDR3 loop is CASSLGLYNEQFF. CDR3 in DNA: TGTGCCAGCAGCTTAGGACTCTACAATGAGCAGTTCTTC. Together with reference TRBV7-2 and TRBJ2-1, the CDR3 gives the full variable domain: GAGVSQSPSNKVTEKGKDVELRCDPISGHTALYWYRQSLGQGLEFLIYFQGNSAPDKSGLPSDRFSAERTGGSVSTLTIQRTQQEDSAVYLCASSLGLYNEQFFGPGTRLTVL.

The rearrangement joins TRBV19 to TRBJ2-3; the D gene is possibly TRBD1 (6 bases). In germline, CDR1 is LNHDA, CDR2 SQIVND (reference sequence). The CDR3 has 14 residues. V dropped 3 bases and J dropped 4 bases, with 11 bases sitting between them. CDR3 in amino acids: CASSMGAPSDTQYF. The CDR3 DNA sequence: TGTGCCAGTAGTATGGGGGCTCCGTCAGATACGCAGTATTTT.

This chain uses TRBV11-2 with TRBJ2-7; D is perhaps TRBD1 (7 bases). V was trimmed by 6 bases and J by 7 bases, leaving 13 bases between them. CDR1 SGHAT and CDR2 FQNNGV come from the germline V gene. The CDR3 is 12 residues long. Here the CDR3 reads CASRTGRWEQYF. CDR3 DNA sequence: TGTGCCAGCAGGACAGGGAGGTGGGAGCAGTACTTC.

The chain links TRBV5-1 to TRBJ1-6; maybe TRBD1 (6 bases). In germline, CDR1 is SGHRS, CDR2 YFSETQ. V was shortened by 4 bases and J by 8 bases, with 19 bases between the two germline ends. This CDR3 comprises 16 residues. DNA of the CDR3: TGCGCCAGCAGCCTCGGGGACACTTCTCGCCATTCACCCCTCCACTTT. It specifies CASSLGDTSRHSPLHF.

The rearrangement links TRBV27 to TRBJ1-5; 7 positions agree with TRBD1. The V segment lost 4 bases and the J segment 2 bases; nucleotides outside the gene matches: 14. Germline loops: CDR1 MNHEY, CDR2 SMNVEV (reference sequence). This CDR3 comprises 18 residues. As DNA, the CDR3 is TGTGCCAGCAGTTCCGGACAGGATGGTGCGTTGCGCAATCAGCCCCAGCATTTT. Translation: CASSSGQDGALRNQPQHF.

V is TRBV19 and J is TRBJ1-4; perhaps TRBD1 as D (6 bases). CDR1 and CDR2 (germline): LNHDA, SQIVND (reference sequence). The length of the CDR3 is 15 residues. V lost 4 bases, J lost 3 bases, and 12 bases lay in between. CDR3 in amino acids: CASSTPGVANEKLFF. As DNA, the CDR3 is TGTGCCAGTAGTACTCCAGGGGTTGCTAATGAAAAACTGTTTTTT. Filled out from reference TRBV19 and TRBJ1-4, the complete variable domain reads DGGITQSPKYLFRKEGQNVTLSCEQNLNHDAMYWYRQDPGQGLRLIYYSQIVNDFQKGDIAEGYSVSREKKESFPLTVTSAQKNPTAFYLCASSTPGVANEKLFFGSGTQLSVL.

The chain recombines TRBV19 with TRBJ2-2; D is ambiguous. The germline CDR1 and CDR2 sequences are LNHDA and SQIVND (reference sequence). The CDR3 covers 15 residues. Trimming took 10 bases from V and 3 from J, leaving 18 bases between them. The CDR3 DNA is TGTGCCACCTTACCCCCTAGAGACTACACCGGGGAGCTGTTTTTT. It yields the protein CATLPPRDYTGELFF.

Points on this clone: Other nucleotide sequences in the sample specify the same CDR3. The chain links TRBV9 to TRBJ1-1; TRBD1 matches 9 bases. V lost 0 bases to trimming and J lost 5 bases; unmatched junction nucleotides: 8. This CDR3 spans 16 amino acids. Germline assignment: CDR1 SGDLS and CDR2 YYNGEE. The CDR3 spells CASSVEGTGFRTEAFF. CDR3 DNA: TGTGCCAGCAGCGTAGAGGGGACAGGGTTTAGGACTGAAGCTTTCTTT.

The chain has TRBV2 and TRBJ2-7; 15 bases map to TRBD2. This CDR3 has 16 residues. Germline V gene lookup returns CDR1 SNHLY and CDR2 FYNNEI. J gave up 7 bases and V 8 bases, and 12 bases lay outside the gene matches. The CDR3 DNA reads TGTGCCAGCCTCGGGACTAGCGGGGGGACGCGGGGTGAGCAGTACTTC. The encoded protein is CASLGTSGGTRGEQYF.